A selection of T cell receptor beta chains follows, all from one sample in a study of cytomegalovirus exposure and HLA in healthy donors. Libraries were prepared by immunoSEQ multiplex PCR; TCRdb keeps only in-frame clonotypes and omits some of them. The sample yields more than 150,000 clones, roughly 84% seen once. The sequencing input was PBMCs. These receptors were obtained from a boy between 10 and 17 years old in good health and CMV-seronegative. Each CDR3 is given with its conserved first and last residue. D genes are given only for firm matches.

v_call	d_call	cdr3_length	j_call	cdr3_nt	cdr3_aa
TRBV5-1	TRBD1	16	TRBJ1-6	TGCGCCAGCAGCTTCCGGGACAGGGGGCTCGGCTCACCCCTCCACTTT	CASSFRDRGLGSPLHF
TRBV2	.	11	TRBJ2-3	TGTGCCAGCAGTGAACTATATACGCAGTATTTT	CASSELYTQYF
TRBV5-4	.	13	TRBJ1-2	TGTGCCAGCAGCCCGACAGAGATCTATGGCTACACCTTC	CASSPTEIYGYTF
TRBV19	TRBD1	16	TRBJ1-3	TGTGCCAGTACCTCGACAGGGAAACTAAAAGGAAACACCATATATTTT	CASTSTGKLKGNTIYF
TRBV7-9	.	15	TRBJ1-6	TGTGCCAGCGCTAGCGCTTCGTACCGGCATTCACCCCTCCACTTT	CASASASYRHSPLHF
TRBV11-2	TRBD2	15	TRBJ2-7	TGTGCCAGCAGCTCCCGGGGGGGGCAAACTTACGAGCAGTACTTC	CASSSRGGQTYEQYF
TRBV6-1	.	13	TRBJ1-5	TGTGCCAGCAGTGACAACAGGGTTCAGCCCCAGCATTTT	CASSDNRVQPQHF
TRBV6-1	TRBD1	13	TRBJ1-2	TGTGCCAGCTTTGACAGGACAGGGAATGGCTACACCTTC	CASFDRTGNGYTF
TRBV5-1	.	14	TRBJ1-1	TGCGCCAGCAGACGGAGTCAAGAGGGAACTGAAGCTTTCTTT	CASRRSQEGTEAFF
TRBV2	.	15	TRBJ2-1	TGTGCCAGCAGGGGGAGCAAGGCGACTTACAATGAGCAGTTCTTC	CASRGSKATYNEQFF